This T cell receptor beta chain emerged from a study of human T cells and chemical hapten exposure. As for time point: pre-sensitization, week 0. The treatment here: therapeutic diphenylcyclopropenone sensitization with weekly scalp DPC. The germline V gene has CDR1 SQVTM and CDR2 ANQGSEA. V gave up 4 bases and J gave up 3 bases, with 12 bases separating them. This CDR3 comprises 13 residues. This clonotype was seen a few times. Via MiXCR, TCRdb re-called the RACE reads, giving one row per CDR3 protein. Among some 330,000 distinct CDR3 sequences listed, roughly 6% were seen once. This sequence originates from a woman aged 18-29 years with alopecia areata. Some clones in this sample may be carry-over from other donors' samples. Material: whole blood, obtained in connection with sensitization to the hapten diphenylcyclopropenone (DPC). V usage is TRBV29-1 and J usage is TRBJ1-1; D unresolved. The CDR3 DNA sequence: TGCAGCGTTGCCCAAGAGGCTCACACTGAAGCTTTCTTT. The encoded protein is CSVAQEAHTEAFF.